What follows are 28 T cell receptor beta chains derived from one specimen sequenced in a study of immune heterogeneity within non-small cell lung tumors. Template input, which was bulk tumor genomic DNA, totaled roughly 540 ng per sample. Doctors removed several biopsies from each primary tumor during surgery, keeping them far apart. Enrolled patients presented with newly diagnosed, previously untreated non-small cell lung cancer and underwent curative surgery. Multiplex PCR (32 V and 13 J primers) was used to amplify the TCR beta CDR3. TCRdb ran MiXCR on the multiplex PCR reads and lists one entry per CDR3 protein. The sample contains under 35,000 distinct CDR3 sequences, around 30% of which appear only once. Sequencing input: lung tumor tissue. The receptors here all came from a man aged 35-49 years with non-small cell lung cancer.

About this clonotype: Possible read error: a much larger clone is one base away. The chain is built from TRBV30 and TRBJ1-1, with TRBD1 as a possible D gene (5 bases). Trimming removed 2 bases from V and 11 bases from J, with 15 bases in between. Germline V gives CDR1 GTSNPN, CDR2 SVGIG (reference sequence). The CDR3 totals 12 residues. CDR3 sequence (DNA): TGTGCCTGGAGTCCCCGGGACGTTAGCGCTTTCTTT. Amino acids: CAWSPRDVSAFF. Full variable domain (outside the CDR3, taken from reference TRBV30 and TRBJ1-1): SQTIHQWPATLVQPVGSPLSLECTVEGTSNPNLYWYRQAAGRGLQLLFYSVGIGQISSEVPQNLSASRPQDRQFILSSKKLLLSDSGFYLCAWSPRDVSAFFGQGTRLTVV.

This chain's CDR3 is CSARVASSQETQYF. Written as DNA, the CDR3 is TGCAGTGCTAGAGTAGCTAGCAGCCAAGAGACCCAGTACTTC. The gene calls are TRBV20-1 and TRBJ2-5; D may be TRBD2 (5 bases). CDR1 and CDR2 from the germline V gene are DFQATT and SNEGSKA (reference sequence). This CDR3 comprises 14 residues. The V gene lost 1 base and the J gene lost 1 base, with 10 bases spanning the gap.

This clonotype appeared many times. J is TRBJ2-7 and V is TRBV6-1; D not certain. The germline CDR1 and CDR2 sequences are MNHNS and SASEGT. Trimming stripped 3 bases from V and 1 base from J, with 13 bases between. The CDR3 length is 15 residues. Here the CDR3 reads CASSDRAMGSYEQYF. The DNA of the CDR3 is TGTGCCAGCAGTGACCGGGCTATGGGATCCTACGAGCAGTACTTC.

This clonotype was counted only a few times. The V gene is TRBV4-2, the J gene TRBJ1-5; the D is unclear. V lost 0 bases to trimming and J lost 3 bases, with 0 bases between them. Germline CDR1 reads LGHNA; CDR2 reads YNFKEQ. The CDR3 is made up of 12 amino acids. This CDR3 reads CASSQDNQPQHF. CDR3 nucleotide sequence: TGTGCCAGCAGCCAAGACAATCAGCCCCAGCATTTT.

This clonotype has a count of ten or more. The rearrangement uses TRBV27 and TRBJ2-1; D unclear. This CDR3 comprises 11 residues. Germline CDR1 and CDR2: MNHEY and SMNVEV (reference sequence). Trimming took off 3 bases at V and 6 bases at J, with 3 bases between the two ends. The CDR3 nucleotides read TGTGCCAGCAGTTTTAGCAATGAGCAGTTCTTC. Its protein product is CASSFSNEQFF.

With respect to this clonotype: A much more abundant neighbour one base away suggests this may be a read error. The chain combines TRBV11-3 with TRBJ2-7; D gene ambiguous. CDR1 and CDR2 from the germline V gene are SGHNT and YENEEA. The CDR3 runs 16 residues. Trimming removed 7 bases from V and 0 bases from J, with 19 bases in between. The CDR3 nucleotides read TGTGCCAGCATCCCCGGGCGGTGGGGTTCCTCCTACGAGCAGTACTTC. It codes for CASIPGRWGSSYEQYF. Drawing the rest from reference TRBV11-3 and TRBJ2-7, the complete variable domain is EAGVVQSPRYKIIEKKQPVAFWCNPISGHNTLYWYLQNLGQGPELLIRYENEEAVDDSQLPKDRFSAERLKGVDSTLKIQPAELGDSAVYLCASIPGRWGSSYEQYFGPGTRLTVT.

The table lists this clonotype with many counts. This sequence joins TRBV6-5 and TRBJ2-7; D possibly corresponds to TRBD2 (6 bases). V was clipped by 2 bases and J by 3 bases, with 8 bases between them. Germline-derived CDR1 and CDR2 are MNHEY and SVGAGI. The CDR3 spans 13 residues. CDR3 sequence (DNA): TGTGCCAGCAGTTACCGGGGGAACTACGAGCAGTACTTC. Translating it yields CASSYRGNYEQYF.

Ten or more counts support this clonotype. CDR3: CASSLSGPGNQPQHF. The DNA for the CDR3 is TGTGCCAGCAGTTTATCGGGCCCCGGCAATCAGCCCCAGCATTTT. The V gene is TRBV27, the J gene TRBJ1-5, with unresolved D. Looked up from germline, CDR1 is MNHEY and CDR2 is SMNVEV (reference sequence). The CDR3 length is 15 residues. V was cut by 0 bases and J by 2 bases, with 8 bases left in between.

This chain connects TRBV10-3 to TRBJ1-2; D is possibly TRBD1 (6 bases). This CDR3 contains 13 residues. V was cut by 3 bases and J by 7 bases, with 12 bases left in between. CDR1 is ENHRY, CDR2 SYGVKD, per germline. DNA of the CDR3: TGTGCCATCAGTGATAAGGGGGAAGCTGGCTACACCTTC. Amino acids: CAISDKGEAGYTF.

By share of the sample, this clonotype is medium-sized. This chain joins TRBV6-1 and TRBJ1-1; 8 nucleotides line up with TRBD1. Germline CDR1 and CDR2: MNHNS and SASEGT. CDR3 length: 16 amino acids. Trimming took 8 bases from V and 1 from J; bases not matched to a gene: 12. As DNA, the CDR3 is TGTGCCAGCGTCCGTCGAACCGGGACAGGGAACACTGAAGCTTTCTTT. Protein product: CASVRRTGTGNTEAFF.

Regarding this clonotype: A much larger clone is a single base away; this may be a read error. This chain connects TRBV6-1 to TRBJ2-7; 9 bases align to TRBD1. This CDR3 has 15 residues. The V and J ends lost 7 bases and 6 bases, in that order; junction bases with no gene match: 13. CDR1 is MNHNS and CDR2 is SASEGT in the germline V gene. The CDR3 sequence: CASIGPRTGVGEQYF. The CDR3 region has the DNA TGTGCCAGCATTGGACCACGGACAGGGGTTGGCGAGCAGTACTTC.

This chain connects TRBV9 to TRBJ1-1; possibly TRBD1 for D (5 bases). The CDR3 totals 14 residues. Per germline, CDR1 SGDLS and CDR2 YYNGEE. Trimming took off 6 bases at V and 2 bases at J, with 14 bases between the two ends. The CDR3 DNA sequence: TGTGCCAGCACCCCAGGGAGACTCAACACTGAAGCTTTCTTT. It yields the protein CASTPGRLNTEAFF.

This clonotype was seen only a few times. The CDR3 loop reads CASSPSLAGYGRWANVLTF. In DNA form, the CDR3 reads TGTGCCAGCTCACCATCCCTTGCGGGGTACGGACGCTGGGCCAACGTCCTGACTTTC. V gene TRBV18 combines with J gene TRBJ2-6; D might be TRBD2 (6 bases). Germline-derived CDR1 and CDR2 are KGHSH and LQKENI. The CDR3 totals 19 residues. Trimming took 2 bases from V and 5 from J, leaving 22 bases between them.

CDR3 nucleotides: TGTGCCACCAGTGATTTACGGGGGCGCACCGGGGAGCTGTTTTTT. Protein: CATSDLRGRTGELFF. The J gene is TRBJ2-2, the V gene TRBV24-1, with D perhaps TRBD1 or TRBD2 (6 bases each). Germline assignment: CDR1 KGHDR and CDR2 SFDVKD. This CDR3 is built from 15 residues. V was shortened by 1 base and J by 4 bases, with 9 bases between the two germline ends.

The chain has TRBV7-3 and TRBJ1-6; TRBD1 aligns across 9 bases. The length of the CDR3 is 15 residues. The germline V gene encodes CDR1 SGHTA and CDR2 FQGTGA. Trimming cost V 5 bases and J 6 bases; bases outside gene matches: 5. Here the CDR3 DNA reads TGTGCCAGCAGCCAGGGACAGGGCGGTAATTCACCCCTCCACTTT. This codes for CASSQGQGGNSPLHF.

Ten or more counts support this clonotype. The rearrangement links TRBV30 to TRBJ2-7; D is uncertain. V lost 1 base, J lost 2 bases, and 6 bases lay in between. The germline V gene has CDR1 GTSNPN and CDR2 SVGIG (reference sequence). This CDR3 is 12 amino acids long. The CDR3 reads CAWSGGAYEQYF. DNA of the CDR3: TGTGCCTGGAGTGGTGGGGCCTACGAGCAGTACTTC. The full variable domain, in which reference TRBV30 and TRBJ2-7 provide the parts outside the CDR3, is SQTIHQWPATLVQPVGSPLSLECTVEGTSNPNLYWYRQAAGRGLQLLFYSVGIGQISSEVPQNLSASRPQDRQFILSSKKLLLSDSGFYLCAWSGGAYEQYFGPGTRLTVT.

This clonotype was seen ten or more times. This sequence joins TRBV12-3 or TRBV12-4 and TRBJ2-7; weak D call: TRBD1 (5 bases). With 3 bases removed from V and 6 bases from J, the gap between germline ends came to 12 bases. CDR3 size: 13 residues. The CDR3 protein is CASSFQGPSEQYF. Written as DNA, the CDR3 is TGTGCCAGCAGTTTTCAGGGCCCAAGCGAGCAGTACTTC.

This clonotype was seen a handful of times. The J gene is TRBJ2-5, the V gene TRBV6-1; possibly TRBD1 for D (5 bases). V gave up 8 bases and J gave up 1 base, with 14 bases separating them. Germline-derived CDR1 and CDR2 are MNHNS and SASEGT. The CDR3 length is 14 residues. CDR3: CASSNIRGQETQYF. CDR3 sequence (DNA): TGTGCCAGCTCCAACATAAGGGGCCAAGAGACCCAGTACTTC.

CDR3 sequence reads: CAWKMIQEDGYTF. The DNA for the CDR3 is TGTGCCTGGAAAATGATCCAGGAGGATGGCTACACCTTC. This sequence joins TRBV30 and TRBJ1-2; the D is unclear. Germline lookup yields CDR1 GTSNPN and CDR2 SVGIG (reference sequence). This CDR3 is 13 amino acids long. V dropped 4 bases and J dropped 6 bases, with 15 bases sitting between them. The entire variable domain, with the rest obtained from reference TRBV30 and TRBJ1-2, is as follows: SQTIHQWPATLVQPVGSPLSLECTVEGTSNPNLYWYRQAAGRGLQLLFYSVGIGQISSEVPQNLSASRPQDRQFILSSKKLLLSDSGFYLCAWKMIQEDGYTFGSGTRLTVV.

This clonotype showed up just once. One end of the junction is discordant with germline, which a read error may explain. CDR3 bases: TGTGCCAACAGCCGACAGAGCTCTGGGGCCAACGTCCTGACTTTC. Translating it yields CANSRQSSGANVLTF. The gene calls are TRBV5-5 and TRBJ2-6; D perhaps matches TRBD1 (5 bases). The germline CDR1 and CDR2 sequences are SGHKS and YYEKEE (reference sequence). This CDR3 is 15 amino acids long.

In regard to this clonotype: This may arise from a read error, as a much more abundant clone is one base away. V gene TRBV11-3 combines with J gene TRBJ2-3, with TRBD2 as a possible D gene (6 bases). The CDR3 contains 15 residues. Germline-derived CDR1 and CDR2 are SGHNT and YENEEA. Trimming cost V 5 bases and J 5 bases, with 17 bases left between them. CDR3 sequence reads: CASSIRDDGGDTQYF. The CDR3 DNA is TGTGCCAGCAGCATCCGGGACGACGGGGGAGATACGCAGTATTTT. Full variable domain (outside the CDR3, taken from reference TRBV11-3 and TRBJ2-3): EAGVVQSPRYKIIEKKQPVAFWCNPISGHNTLYWYLQNLGQGPELLIRYENEEAVDDSQLPKDRFSAERLKGVDSTLKIQPAELGDSAVYLCASSIRDDGGDTQYFGPGTRLTVL.

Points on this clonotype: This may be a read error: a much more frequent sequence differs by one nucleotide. CDR3 protein: CASSLAPRPQSNQPQHF. In DNA, the CDR3 is TGTGCCAGCAGTTTAGCGCCCAGGCCGCAAAGCAATCAGCCCCAGCATTTT. The chain has TRBV12-3 or TRBV12-4 and TRBJ1-5; D remains ambiguous. The CDR3 consists of 17 residues. The germline V and J ends were trimmed by 0 bases and 1 base, with 13 bases remaining between them.

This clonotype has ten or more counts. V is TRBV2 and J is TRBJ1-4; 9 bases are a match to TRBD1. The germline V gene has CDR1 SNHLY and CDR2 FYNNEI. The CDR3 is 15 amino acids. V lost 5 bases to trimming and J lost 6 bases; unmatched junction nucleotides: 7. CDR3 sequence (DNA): TGTGCCAGCAGTCACCGGGACAGGGCTGATGAAAAACTGTTTTTT. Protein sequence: CASSHRDRADEKLFF.

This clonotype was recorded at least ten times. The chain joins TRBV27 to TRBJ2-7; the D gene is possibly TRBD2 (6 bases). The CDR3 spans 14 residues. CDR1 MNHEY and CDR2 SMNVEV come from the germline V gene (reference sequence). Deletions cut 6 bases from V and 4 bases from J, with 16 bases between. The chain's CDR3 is CASRLGRGSYEQYF. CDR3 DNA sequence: TGTGCCAGCAGGTTAGGTCGGGGGTCGTACGAGCAGTACTTC.

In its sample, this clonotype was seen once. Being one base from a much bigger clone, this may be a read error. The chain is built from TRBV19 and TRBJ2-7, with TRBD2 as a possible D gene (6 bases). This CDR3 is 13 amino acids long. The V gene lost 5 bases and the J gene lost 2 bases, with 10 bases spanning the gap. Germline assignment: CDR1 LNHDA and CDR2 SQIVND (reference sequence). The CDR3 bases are TGTGCCAGTAGTGTGAGACTAGCCTACGAGCAGTACTTC. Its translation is CASSVRLAYEQYF.

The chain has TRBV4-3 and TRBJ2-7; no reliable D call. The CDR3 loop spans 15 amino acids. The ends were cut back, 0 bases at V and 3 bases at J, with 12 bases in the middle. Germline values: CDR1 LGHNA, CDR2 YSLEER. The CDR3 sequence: CASSQDLKGGYEQYF. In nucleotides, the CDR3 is TGCGCCAGCAGCCAAGACTTAAAAGGCGGCTACGAGCAGTACTTC.

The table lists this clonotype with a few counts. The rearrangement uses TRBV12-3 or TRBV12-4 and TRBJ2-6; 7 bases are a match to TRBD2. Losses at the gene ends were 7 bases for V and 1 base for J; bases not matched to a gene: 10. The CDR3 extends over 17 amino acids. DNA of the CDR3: TGTGCCAGCAATACTGCGGGGGTCAAATCTGGGGCCAACGTCCTGACTTTC. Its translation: CASNTAGVKSGANVLTF.

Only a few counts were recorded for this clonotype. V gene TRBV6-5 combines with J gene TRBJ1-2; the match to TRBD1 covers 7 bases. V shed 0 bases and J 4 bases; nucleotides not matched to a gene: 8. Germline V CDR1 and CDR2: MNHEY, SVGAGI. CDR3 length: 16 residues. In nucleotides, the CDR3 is TGTGCCAGCAGTTACTCGTACAGGGGCCAGAGCTATGGCTACACCTTC. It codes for CASSYSYRGQSYGYTF.